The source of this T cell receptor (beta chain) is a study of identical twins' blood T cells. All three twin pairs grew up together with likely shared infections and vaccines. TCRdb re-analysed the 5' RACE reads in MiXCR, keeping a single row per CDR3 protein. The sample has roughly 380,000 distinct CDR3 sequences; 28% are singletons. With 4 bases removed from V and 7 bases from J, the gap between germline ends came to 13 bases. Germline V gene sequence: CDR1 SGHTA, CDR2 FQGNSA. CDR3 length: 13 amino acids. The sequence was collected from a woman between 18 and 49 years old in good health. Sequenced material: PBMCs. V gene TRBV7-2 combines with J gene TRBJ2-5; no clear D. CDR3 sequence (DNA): TGTGCCAGCAGCTACGAGCCCTTGGGGACCCAGTACTTC. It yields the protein CASSYEPLGTQYF.